Below, 8 T cell receptor beta chains from the same sample are listed, as sequenced in a study of spatial heterogeneity in lung cancer. The sample's time point: sample taken at primary tumor resection. No cells were sorted before sequencing. The whole RNA sequenced was extracted from tumor, nontumor lung or frozen PBMC. Via MiXCR, TCRdb re-called the 5' RACE reads, giving one row per CDR3 protein. This sample carries 89,000 or so distinct CDR3 sequences, approximately 20% of them seen once, and the ten largest clones take around 5.9%. The source material was PBMCs, sampled at surgery. The receptors derive from a male donor with early-stage non-small cell lung cancer.

At least ten counts were recorded for this clonotype. The V gene is TRBV3-1, the J gene TRBJ1-2; a possible D gene is TRBD1 (6 bases). Per germline, CDR1 LGHDT and CDR2 YNNKEL (reference sequence). V was trimmed by 2 bases and J by 4 bases, leaving 8 bases between them. This CDR3 region has 13 residues. The CDR3: CASSQPGAYGYTF. The CDR3 coding sequence is TGTGCCAGCAGCCAACCAGGGGCCTATGGCTACACCTTC.

This clonotype was seen at least ten times. V usage is TRBV19 and J usage is TRBJ2-7, with D unclear. The germline V and J ends were trimmed by 10 bases and 3 bases, with 16 bases remaining between them. CDR3 length: 13 residues. Germline lookup yields CDR1 LNHDA and CDR2 SQIVND (reference sequence). The CDR3 nucleotides are TGTGCCACTATGCCAAGAGAGAGCTACGAGCAGTACTTC. It is translated as CATMPRESYEQYF.

This sequence joins TRBV6-2 or TRBV6-3 and TRBJ2-2; maybe TRBD2 (6 bases). V was trimmed by 8 bases and J by 5 bases, leaving 12 bases between them. The germline V gene encodes CDR1 MNHEY and CDR2 SVGEGT. There are 13 residues in the CDR3. CDR3 region: CASDDRGTGELFF. CDR3 nucleotide sequence: TGTGCCAGCGACGACCGGGGGACCGGGGAGCTGTTTTTT.

The table lists this clonotype with a few counts. The chain is built from TRBV2 and TRBJ1-4; D unclear. V lost 7 bases, J lost 0 bases, and 6 bases lay in between. The CDR3 length is 13 residues. Germline V gives CDR1 SNHLY, CDR2 FYNNEI. As DNA, the CDR3 is TGTGCCAGCAAGGCAGCAACTAATGAAAAACTGTTTTTT. Translating gives CASKAATNEKLFF.

The CDR3 nucleotides read TGCAGCGATAGATTCACAGATACGCAGTATTTT. Residues: CSDRFTDTQYF. V and J are TRBV29-1 and TRBJ2-3; D is unclear. This CDR3 spans 11 amino acids. V was trimmed by 7 bases and J by 2 bases, leaving 7 bases between them. Germline V CDR1 and CDR2: SQVTM, ANQGSEA.

This clonotype was observed a few times. The rearrangement links TRBV27 to TRBJ2-7; 10 bases match TRBD2. V gave up 2 bases and J gave up 2 bases; unmatched junction bases: 9. The CDR3 length is 17 residues. Germline CDR1 reads MNHEY; CDR2 reads SMNVEV (reference sequence). The CDR3 DNA sequence: TGTGCCAGCAGTTTAACCCAGCGGGAGGGCCGGGCCTACGAGCAGTACTTC. It codes for CASSLTQREGRAYEQYF.

There are a few counts of this clonotype. The genes are TRBV6-5 and TRBJ2-7; unclear D gene. V gave up 5 bases and J gave up 2 bases, with 10 bases separating them. There are 13 residues in the CDR3. Germline CDR1 and CDR2: MNHEY and SVGAGI. CDR3 nucleotide sequence: TGTGCCAGCAGTGGCCTACAGCCCTACGAGCAGTACTTC. The encoded protein is CASSGLQPYEQYF.

Ten or more counts support this clonotype. The chain has TRBV6-4 and TRBJ2-3, with D unclear. V lost 6 bases and J lost 0, with 10 bases in between. CDR1 and CDR2 from the germline V gene are MRHNA and SNTAGT. This CDR3 has 14 amino acids. The CDR3 nucleotides read TGTGCCAGCAGCCACCTGGGTAGCACAGATACGCAGTATTTT. As protein: CASSHLGSTDTQYF.